The T cell receptor (beta chain) described here comes from a study of T cells in Graves' hyperthyroidism and ophthalmopathy. Study results and limitations: In simple terms, a model built on 13 V-J features told ophthalmopathy apart from stable hyperthyroidism. In the blood, most expanded thyroid clonotypes above 0.001 appeared as well.

Diagnoses were established using clinical symptoms, serum thyroxine and TRAb, thyroid ultrasound and orbital computed tomography. The CDR3 sequence is 17 residues long. V shed 1 base, J shed 0 bases, and the junction held 5 bases outside the gene matches. TCR beta CDR3 regions were amplified from RNA. The HTBI primer set drove a first-round RT-PCR of the TCR CDR3. TCRdb re-called the multiplex PCR reads through MiXCR, storing one row per CDR3 protein. The table includes about half a million distinct CDR3 sequences, around 20% detected once. Ten or more counts support this clonotype. Its antigen is unidentified.

The chain has TRBV12-3 or TRBV12-4 and TRBJ2-7; the match to TRBD2 covers 11 bases. The specimen sequenced was blood. The source is a man aged 35 to 55 with Graves' ophthalmopathy. CDR3: CASSLDLGLADSYEQYF. DNA for the CDR3: TGTGCCAGCAGTTTAGACCTGGGACTAGCGGACTCCTACGAGCAGTACTTC.